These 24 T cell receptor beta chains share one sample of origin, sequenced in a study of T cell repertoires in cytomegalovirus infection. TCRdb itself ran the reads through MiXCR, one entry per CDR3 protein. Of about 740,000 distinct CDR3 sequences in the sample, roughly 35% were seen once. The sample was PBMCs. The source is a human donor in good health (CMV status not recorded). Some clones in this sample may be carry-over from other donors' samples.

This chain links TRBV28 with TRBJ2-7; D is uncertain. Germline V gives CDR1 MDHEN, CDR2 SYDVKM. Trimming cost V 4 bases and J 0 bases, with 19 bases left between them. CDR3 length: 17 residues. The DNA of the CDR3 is TGTGCCAGCAGTTCAGAGGCCTTAGAGTGTTTCTCCTACGAGCAGTACTTC. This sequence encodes CASSSEALECFSYEQYF.

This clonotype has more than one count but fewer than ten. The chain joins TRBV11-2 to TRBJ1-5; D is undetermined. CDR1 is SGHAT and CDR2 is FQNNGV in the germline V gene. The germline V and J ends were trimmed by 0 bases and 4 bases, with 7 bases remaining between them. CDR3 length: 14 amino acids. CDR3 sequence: CASSLEAENQPQHF. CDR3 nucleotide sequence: TGTGCCAGCAGCTTAGAGGCAGAGAATCAGCCCCAGCATTTT.

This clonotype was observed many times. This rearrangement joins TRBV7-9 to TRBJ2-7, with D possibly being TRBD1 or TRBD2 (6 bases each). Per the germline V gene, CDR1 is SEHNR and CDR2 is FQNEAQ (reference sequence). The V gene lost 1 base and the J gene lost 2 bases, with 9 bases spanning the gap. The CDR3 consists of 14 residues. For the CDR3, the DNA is TGTGCCAGCAGCTTAGAGGGGGGTACCTACGAGCAGTACTTC. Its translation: CASSLEGGTYEQYF. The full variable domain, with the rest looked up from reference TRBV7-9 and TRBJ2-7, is DTGVSQNPRHKITKRGQNVTFRCDPISEHNRLYWYRQTLGQGPEFLTYFQNEAQLEKSRLLSDRFSAERPKGSFSTLEIQRTEQGDSAMYLCASSLEGGTYEQYFGPGTRLTVT.

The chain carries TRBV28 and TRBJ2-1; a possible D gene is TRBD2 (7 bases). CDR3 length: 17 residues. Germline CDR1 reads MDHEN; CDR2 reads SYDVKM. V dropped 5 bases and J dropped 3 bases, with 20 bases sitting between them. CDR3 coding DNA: TGTGCCAGCAGTCCCCCTAGGGGCGGGGGCCGCTACAATGAGCAGTTCTTC. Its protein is CASSPPRGGGRYNEQFF.

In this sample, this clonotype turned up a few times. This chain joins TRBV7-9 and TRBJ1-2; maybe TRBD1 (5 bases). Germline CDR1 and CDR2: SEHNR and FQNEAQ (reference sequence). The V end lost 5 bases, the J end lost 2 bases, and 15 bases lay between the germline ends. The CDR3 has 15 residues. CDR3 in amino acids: CASSDPGLLNYGYTF. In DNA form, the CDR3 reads TGTGCCAGCAGCGACCCGGGACTTCTAAACTATGGCTACACCTTC.

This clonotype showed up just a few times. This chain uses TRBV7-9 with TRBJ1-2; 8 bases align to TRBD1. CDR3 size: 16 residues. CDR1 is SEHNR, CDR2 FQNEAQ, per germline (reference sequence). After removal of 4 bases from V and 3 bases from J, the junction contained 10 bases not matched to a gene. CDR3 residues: CASSSYRDRPHYGYTF. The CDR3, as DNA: TGTGCCAGCAGCTCCTACCGGGACAGGCCCCACTATGGCTACACCTTC.

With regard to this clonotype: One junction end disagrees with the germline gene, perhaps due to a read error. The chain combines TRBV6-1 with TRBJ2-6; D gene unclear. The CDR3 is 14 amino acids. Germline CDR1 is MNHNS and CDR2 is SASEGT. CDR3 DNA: TGTGCCGGCAGCCTTCACTCTGGGGCCAACGTCCTGACTTTC. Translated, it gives CAGSLHSGANVLTF.

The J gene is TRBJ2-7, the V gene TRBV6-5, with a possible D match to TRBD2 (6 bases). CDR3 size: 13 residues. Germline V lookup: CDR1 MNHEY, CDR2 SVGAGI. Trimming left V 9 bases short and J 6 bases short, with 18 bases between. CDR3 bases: TGTGCCAGTCATCCTCCGGGGGTAAGCGAGCAGTACTTC. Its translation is CASHPPGVSEQYF.

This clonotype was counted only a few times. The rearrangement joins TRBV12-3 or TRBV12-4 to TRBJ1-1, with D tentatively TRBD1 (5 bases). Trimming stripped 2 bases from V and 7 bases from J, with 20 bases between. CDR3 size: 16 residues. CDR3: CASSLMSGRADLEAFF. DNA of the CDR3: TGTGCCAGCAGTTTAATGTCGGGCAGGGCCGACCTTGAAGCTTTCTTT.

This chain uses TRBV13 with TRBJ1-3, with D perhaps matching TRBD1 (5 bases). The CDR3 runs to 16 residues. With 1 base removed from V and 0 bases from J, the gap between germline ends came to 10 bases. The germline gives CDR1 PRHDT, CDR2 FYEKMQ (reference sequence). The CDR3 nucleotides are TGTGCCAGCAGCTTAGTAAGCGGACACTCTGGAAACACCATATATTTT. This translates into CASSLVSGHSGNTIYF. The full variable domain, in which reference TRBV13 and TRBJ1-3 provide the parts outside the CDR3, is AAGVIQSPRHLIKEKRETATLKCYPIPRHDTVYWYQQGPGQDPQFLISFYEKMQSDKGSIPDRFSAQQFSDYHSELNMSSLELGDSALYFCASSLVSGHSGNTIYFGEGSWLTVV.

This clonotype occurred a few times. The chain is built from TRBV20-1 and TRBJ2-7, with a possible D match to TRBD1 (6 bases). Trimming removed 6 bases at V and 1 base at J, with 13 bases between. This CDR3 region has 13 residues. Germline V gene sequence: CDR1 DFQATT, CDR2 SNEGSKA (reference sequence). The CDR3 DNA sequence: TGCAGTGCAAATGACAGGTCATCCTACGAGCAGTACTTC. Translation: CSANDRSSYEQYF.

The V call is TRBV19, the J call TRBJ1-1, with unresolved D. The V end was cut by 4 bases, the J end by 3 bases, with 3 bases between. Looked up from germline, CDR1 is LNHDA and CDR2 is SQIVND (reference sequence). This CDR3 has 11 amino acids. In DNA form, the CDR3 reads TGTGCCAGTAGTACCTACACTGAAGCTTTCTTT. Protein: CASSTYTEAFF.

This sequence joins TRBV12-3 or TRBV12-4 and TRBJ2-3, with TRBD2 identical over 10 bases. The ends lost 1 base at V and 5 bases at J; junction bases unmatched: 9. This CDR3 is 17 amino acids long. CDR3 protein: CASSLDASGSFQDTQYF. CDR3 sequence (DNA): TGTGCCAGCAGTTTAGATGCTAGCGGGAGTTTCCAAGATACGCAGTATTTT.

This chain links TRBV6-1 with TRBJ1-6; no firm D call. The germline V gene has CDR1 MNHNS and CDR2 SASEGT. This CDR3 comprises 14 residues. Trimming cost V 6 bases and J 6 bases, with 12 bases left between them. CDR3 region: CASRRTDFNSPLHF. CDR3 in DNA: TGTGCCAGCAGGAGAACCGATTTTAATTCACCCCTCCACTTT.

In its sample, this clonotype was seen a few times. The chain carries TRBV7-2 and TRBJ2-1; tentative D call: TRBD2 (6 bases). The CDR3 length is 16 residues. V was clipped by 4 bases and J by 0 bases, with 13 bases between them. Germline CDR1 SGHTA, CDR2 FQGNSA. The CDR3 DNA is TGTGCCAGCAGCTCCAGTCGCGGGGCCTCCTACAATGAGCAGTTCTTC. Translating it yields CASSSSRGASYNEQFF.

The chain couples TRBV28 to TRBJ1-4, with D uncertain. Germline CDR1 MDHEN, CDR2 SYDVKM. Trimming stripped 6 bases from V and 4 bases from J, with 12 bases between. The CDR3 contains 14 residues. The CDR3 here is CASRTAGVNEKLFF. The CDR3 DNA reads TGTGCCAGCAGGACCGCCGGGGTTAATGAAAAACTGTTTTTT.

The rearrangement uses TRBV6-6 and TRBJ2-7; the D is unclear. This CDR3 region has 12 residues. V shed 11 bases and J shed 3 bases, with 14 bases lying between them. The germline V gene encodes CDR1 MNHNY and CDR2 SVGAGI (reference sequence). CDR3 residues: CAAGDSNYEQYF. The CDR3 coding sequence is TGTGCCGCCGGCGATAGCAACTACGAGCAGTACTTC.

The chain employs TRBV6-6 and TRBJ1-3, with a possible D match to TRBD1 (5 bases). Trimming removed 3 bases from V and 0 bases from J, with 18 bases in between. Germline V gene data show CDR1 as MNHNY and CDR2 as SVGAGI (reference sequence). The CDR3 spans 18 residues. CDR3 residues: CASSYLISGASSGNTIYF. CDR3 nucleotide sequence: TGTGCCAGCAGTTATCTTATCTCCGGGGCTAGCTCTGGAAACACCATATATTTT.

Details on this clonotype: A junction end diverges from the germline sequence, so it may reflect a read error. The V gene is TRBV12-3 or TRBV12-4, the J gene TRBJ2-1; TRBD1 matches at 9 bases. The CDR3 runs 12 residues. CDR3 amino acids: CSSSEGQGEQFF. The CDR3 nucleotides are TGTTCCAGCAGCGAGGGACAGGGAGAGCAGTTCTTC.

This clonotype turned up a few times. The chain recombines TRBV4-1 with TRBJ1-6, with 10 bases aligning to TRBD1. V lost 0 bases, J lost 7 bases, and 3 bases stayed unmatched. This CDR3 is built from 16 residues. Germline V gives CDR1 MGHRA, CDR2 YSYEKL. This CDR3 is CASSQDGDRGNSPLHF. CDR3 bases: TGCGCCAGCAGCCAAGATGGGGACAGGGGAAATTCACCCCTCCACTTT.

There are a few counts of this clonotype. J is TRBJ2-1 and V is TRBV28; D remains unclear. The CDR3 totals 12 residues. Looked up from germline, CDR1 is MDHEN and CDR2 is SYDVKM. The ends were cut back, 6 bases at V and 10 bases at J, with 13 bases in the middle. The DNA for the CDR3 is TGTGCCAGCAGGCAGACGGGTCTAGAGCAGTTCTTC. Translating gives CASRQTGLEQFF.

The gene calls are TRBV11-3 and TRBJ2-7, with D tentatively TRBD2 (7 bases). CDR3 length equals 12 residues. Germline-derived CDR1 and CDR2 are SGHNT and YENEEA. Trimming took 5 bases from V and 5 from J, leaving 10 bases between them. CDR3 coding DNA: TGTGCCAGCAGCGGGAGGGGGAACGAGCAGTACTTC. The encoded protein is CASSGRGNEQYF. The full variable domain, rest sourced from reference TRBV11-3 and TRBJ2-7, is EAGVVQSPRYKIIEKKQPVAFWCNPISGHNTLYWYLQNLGQGPELLIRYENEEAVDDSQLPKDRFSAERLKGVDSTLKIQPAELGDSAVYLCASSGRGNEQYFGPGTRLTVT.

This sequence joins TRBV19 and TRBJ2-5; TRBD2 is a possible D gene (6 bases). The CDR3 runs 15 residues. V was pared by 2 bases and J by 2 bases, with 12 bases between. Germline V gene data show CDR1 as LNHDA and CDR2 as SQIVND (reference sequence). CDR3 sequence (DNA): TGTGCCAGTAGTATAAATCGGGGGTCACAAGAGACCCAGTACTTC. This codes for CASSINRGSQETQYF.

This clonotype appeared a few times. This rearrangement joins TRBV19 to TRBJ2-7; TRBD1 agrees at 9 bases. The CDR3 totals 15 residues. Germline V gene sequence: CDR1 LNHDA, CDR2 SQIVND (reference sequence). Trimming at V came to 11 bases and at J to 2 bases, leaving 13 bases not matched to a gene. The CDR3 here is CAVGRMGQGPYEQYF. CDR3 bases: TGTGCCGTCGGACGTATGGGACAGGGCCCCTACGAGCAGTACTTC.